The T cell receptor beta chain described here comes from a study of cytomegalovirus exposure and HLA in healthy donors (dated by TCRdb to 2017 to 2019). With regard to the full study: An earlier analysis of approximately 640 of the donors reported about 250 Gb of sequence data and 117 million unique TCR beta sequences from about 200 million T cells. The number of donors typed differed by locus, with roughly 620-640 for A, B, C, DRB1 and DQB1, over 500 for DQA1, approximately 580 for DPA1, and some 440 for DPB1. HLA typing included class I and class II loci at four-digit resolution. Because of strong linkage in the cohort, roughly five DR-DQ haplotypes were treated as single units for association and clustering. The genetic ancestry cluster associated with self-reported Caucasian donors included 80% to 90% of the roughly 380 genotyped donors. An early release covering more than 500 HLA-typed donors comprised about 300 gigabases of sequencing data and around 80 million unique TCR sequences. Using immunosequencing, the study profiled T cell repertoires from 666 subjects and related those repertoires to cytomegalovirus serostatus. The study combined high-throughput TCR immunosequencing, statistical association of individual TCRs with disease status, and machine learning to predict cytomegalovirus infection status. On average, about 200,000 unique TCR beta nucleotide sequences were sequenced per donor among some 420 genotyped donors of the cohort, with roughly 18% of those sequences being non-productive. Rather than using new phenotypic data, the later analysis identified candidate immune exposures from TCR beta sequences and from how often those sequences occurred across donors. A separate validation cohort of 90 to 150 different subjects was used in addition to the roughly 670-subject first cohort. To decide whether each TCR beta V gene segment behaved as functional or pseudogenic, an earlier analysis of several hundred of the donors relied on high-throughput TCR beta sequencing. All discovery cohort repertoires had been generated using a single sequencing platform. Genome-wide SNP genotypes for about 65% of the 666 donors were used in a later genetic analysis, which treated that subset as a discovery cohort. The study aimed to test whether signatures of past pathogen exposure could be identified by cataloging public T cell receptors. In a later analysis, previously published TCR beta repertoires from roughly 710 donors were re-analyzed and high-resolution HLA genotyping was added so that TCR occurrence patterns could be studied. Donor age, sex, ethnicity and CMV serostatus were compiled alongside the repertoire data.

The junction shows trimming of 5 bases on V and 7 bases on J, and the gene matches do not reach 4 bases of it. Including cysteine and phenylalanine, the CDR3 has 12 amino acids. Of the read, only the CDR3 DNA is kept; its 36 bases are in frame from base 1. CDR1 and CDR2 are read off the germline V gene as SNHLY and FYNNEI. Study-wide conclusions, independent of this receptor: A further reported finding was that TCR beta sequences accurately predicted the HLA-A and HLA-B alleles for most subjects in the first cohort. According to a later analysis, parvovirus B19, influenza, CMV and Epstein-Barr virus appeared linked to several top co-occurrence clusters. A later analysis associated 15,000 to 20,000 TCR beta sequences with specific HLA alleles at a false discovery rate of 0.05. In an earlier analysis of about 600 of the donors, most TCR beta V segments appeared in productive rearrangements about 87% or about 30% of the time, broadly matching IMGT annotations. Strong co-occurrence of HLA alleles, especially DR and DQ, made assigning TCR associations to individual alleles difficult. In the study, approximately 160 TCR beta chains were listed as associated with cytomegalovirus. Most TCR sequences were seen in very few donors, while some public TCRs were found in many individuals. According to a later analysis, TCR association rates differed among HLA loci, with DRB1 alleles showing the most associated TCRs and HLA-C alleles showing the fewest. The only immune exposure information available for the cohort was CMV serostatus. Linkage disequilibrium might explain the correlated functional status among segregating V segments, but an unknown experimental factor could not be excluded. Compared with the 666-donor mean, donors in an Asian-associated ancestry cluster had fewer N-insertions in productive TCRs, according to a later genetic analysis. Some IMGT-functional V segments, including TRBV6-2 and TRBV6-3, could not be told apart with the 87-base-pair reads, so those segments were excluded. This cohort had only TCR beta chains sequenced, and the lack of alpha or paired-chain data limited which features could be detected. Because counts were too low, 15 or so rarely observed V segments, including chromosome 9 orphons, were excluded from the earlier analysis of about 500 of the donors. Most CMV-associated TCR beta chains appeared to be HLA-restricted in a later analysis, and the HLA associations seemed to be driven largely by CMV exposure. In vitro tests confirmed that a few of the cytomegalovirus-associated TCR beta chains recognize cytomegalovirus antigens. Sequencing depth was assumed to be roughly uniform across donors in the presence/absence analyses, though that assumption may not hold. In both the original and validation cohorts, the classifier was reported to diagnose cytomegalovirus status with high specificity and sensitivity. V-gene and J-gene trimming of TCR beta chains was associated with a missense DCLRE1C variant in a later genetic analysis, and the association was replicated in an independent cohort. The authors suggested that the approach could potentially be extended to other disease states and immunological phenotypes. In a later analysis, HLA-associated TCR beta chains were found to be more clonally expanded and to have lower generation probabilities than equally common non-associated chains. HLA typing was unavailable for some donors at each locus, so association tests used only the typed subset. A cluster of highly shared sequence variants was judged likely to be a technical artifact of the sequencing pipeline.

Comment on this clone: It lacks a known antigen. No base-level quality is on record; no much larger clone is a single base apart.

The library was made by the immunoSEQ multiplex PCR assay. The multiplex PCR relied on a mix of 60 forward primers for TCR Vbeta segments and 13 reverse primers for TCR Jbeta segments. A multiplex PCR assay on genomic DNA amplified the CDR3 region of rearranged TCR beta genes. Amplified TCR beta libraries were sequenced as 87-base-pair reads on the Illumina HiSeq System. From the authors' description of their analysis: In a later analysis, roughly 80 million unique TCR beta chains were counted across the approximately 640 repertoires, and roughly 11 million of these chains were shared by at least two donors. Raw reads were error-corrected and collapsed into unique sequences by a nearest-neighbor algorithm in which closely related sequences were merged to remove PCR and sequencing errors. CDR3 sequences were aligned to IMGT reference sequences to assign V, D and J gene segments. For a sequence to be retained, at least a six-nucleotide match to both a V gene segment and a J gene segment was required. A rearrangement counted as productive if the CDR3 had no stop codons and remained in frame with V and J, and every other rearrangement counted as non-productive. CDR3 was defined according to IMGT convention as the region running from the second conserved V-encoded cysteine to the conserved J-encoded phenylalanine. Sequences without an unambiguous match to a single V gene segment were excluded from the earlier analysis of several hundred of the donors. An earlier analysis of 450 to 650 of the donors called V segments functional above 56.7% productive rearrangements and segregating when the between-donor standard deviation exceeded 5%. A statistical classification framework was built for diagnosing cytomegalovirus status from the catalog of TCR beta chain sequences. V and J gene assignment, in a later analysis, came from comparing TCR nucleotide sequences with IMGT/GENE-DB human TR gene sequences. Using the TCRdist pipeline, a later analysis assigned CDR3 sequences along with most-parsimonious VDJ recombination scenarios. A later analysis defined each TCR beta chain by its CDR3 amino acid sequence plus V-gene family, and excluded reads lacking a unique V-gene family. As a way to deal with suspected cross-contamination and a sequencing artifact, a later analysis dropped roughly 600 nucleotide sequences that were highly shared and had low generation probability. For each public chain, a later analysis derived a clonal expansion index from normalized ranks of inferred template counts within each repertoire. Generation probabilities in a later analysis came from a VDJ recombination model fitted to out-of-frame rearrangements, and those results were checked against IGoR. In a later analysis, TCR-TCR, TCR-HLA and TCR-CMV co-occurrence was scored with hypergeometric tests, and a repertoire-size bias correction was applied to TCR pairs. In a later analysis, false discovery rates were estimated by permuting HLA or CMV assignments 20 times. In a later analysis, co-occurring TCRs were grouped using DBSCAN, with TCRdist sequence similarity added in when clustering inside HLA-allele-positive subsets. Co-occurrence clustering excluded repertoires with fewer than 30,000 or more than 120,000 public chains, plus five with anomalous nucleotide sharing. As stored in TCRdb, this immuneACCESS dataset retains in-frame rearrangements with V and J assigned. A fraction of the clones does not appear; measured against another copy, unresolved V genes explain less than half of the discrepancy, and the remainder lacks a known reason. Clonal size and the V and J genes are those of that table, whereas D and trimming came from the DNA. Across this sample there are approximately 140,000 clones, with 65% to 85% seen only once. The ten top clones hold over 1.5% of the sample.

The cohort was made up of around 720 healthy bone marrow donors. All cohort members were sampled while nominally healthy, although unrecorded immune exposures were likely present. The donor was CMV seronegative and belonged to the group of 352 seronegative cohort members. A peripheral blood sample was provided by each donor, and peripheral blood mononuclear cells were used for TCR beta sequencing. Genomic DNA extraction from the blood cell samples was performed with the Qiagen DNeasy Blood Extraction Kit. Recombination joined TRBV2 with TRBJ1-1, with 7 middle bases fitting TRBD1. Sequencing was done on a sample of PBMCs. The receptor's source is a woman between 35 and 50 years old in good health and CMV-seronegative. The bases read TGTGCCAGCAGTTACGGACAGGTTGAAGCTTTCTTT. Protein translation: CASSYGQVEAFF. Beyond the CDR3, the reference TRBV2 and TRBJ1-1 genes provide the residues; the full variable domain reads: EPEVTQTPSHQVTQMGQEVILRCVPISNHLYFYWYRQILGQKVEFLVSFYNNEISEKSEIFDDQFSVERPDGSNFTLKIRSTKLEDSAMYFCASSYGQVEAFFGQGTRLTVV.